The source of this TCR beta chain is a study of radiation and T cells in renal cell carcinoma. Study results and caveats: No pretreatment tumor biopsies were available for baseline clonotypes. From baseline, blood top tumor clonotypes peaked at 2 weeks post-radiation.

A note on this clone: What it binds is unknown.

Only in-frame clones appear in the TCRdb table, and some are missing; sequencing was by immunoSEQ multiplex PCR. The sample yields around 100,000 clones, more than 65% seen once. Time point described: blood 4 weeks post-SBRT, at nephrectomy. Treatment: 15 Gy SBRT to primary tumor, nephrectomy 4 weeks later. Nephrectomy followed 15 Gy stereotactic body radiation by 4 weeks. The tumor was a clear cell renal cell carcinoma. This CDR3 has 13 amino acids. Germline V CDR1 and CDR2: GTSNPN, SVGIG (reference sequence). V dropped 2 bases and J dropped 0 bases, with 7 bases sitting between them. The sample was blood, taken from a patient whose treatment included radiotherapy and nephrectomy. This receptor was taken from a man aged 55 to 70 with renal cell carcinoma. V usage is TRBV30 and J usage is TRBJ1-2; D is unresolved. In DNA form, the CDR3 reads TGTGCCTGGAGTATAGGTGCTAACTATGGCTACACCTTC. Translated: CAWSIGANYGYTF.